This T cell receptor beta chain was recorded in a study of T cell repertoires in ileal Crohn's disease. Study-wide findings and caveats: Mucosal expansions were suggested to be mainly CD8 T cells. Clonal expansions were more frequent in active smokers than non-smokers at surgery.

Worth noting for this clone: Its antigen is not identified.

Time point here: neoterminal ileum biopsy at postoperative endoscopy, about 6 months after surgery. CDR3 length: 15 residues. V gave up 5 bases and J gave up 0 bases, with 16 bases separating them. CDR1 GTSNPN and CDR2 SVGIG come from the germline V gene (reference sequence). The assay was immunoSEQ multiplex PCR, and TCRdb's table has in-frame clones only and misses some. The table includes 7,200 or so clones, approximately 72% detected once. Sequenced sample: ileal tissue. V usage is TRBV30 and J usage is TRBJ1-1; D may be TRBD1 (5 bases). This clonotype was obtained from an adult with Crohn's disease. The CDR3 sequence is CAWAGGTHLNTEAFF. The CDR3 nucleotides read TGTGCCTGGGCGGGGGGGACTCACCTGAACACTGAAGCTTTCTTT.